This is a list of T cell receptor beta chains from one sample in a study of Ad26.COV2.S vaccination and SARS-CoV-2 variants. Assay used: immunoSEQ multiplex PCR; TCRdb lists only in-frame clones, some missing. This sample carries about 410,000 clones, around 92% of them seen once, and the ten largest clones take around 1.7%. The sequenced sample was peripheral blood, obtained in a trial of Ad26.COV2.S vaccine versus placebo. These receptors came from a person between 18 and 65 years old who received the Ad26.COV2.S COVID-19 vaccine or a placebo. Both conserved end residues are part of each CDR3. The order of the fields is V gene, clone size, D gene, J gene, CDR3 protein, CDR3 DNA. A D gene is named only where the DNA matches it firmly. Some rows mark clone size as missing; the rest say once, few, many or name a class of expanded clone.

>TRBV4-2|NA|NA|TRBJ2-1
CASSQGSQGSYNEQFF
TGTGCCAGCAGCCAAGGGAGCCAGGGTTCCTACAATGAGCAGTTCTTC
>TRBV9|NA|NA|TRBJ1-2
CASSVAQAGDYGYTF
TGTGCCAGCAGCGTAGCACAGGCCGGTGACTATGGCTACACCTTC
>TRBV3-1/TRBV3-2|NA|NA|TRBJ2-5
CASSQGWGGLYF
TGTGCCAGCAGCCAAGGGTGGGGGGGCCTGTACTTC
>TRBV7-9|few|NA|TRBJ1-3
CASSSDQRYSGNTIYF
TGTGCCAGCAGCTCGGATCAGCGGTACTCTGGAAACACCATATATTTT
>TRBV19|NA|TRBD2|TRBJ2-3
CASRKRGSTDTQYF
TGTGCCAGTAGGAAGCGGGGGAGCACAGATACGCAGTATTTT
>TRBV4-3|NA|TRBD2|TRBJ2-3
CASSPSLAGRADTQYF
TGCGCCAGCAGCCCATCACTAGCGGGCCGAGCAGATACGCAGTATTTT
>TRBV28|NA|TRBD1|TRBJ2-3
CASSLFPTGAVDTDTQYF
TGTGCCAGCAGTTTATTCCCGACAGGGGCCGTGGACACAGATACGCAGTATTTT
>TRBV30|NA|NA|TRBJ2-3
CAFQTRLDTQYF
TGTGCCTTCCAAACCCGGCTAGATACGCAGTATTTT
>TRBV7-9|NA|NA|TRBJ2-1
CASSYPRSDGEYYNEQFF
TGTGCCAGCAGCTACCCCCGGTCGGACGGGGAGTACTACAATGAGCAGTTCTTC
>TRBV7-9|NA|TRBD1|TRBJ2-3
CASSYDRGLSQDTQYF
TGTGCCAGCAGCTACGACAGGGGGTTAAGTCAAGATACGCAGTATTTT
>TRBV28|NA|TRBD1|TRBJ1-1
CASTPRGRIRRNTEAFF
TGTGCCAGCACCCCAAGGGGGCGCATAAGGAGAAACACTGAAGCTTTCTTT
>TRBV6-5|NA|NA|TRBJ2-7
CASSHTSYEQYF
TGTGCCAGCAGTCACACGTCCTACGAGCAGTACTTC
>TRBV19|NA|TRBD1|TRBJ1-1
CASSIRGTAANTEAFF
TGTGCCAGTAGTATCCGAGGGACAGCAGCGAACACTGAAGCTTTCTTT
>TRBV7-2|NA|NA|TRBJ2-4
CASSSEKGTIQYF
TGTGCCAGCAGCTCCGAGAAGGGAACCATTCAGTACTTC
>TRBV29-1|NA|TRBD1|TRBJ1-5
CSVAGTGALQPQHF
TGCAGCGTTGCCGGGACAGGCGCTTTGCAGCCCCAGCATTTT
>TRBV7-2|NA|NA|TRBJ2-7
CASSFQSYEQYF
TGTGCCAGCAGCTTCCAATCCTACGAGCAGTACTTC
>TRBV29-1|once|TRBD1|TRBJ1-2
CSVVGQGVSGYTF
TGCAGCGTTGTGGGACAGGGGGTTAGTGGCTACACCTTC
>TRBV4-1|NA|NA|TRBJ2-2
CASSQELTRFMVELFF
TGCGCCAGCAGCCAAGAATTAACTAGATTCATGGTGGAGCTGTTTTTT
>TRBV28|once|NA|TRBJ2-4
CASRGDIQNIQYF
TGTGCCAGCAGAGGGGACATTCAAAACATTCAGTACTTC
>TRBV6-6|once|NA|TRBJ2-7
CASSYDQTYEQYF
TGTGCCAGCAGTTACGACCAAACCTACGAGCAGTACTTC
>TRBV12-3/TRBV12-4|NA|NA|TRBJ1-1
CASSLGITEAFF
TGTGCCAGCAGTTTAGGGATCACTGAAGCTTTCTTT
>TRBV28|NA|TRBD1|TRBJ2-2
CASNWDRGLTGELFF
TGTGCCAGCAATTGGGACAGGGGGCTCACCGGGGAGCTGTTTTTT
>TRBV6-5|NA|TRBD1|TRBJ2-5
CAGRDRVLETQYF
TGTGCCGGCCGGGACAGGGTGTTGGAGACCCAGTACTTC
>TRBV7-9|NA|NA|TRBJ2-3
CASSSAWSLDTQYF
TGTGCCAGCAGCTCAGCATGGTCGCTGGATACGCAGTATTTT
>TRBV11-2|NA|TRBD2|TRBJ2-2
CASSLVVAGTGELFF
TGTGCCAGCAGCTTAGTGGTAGCGGGCACCGGGGAGCTGTTTTTT
>TRBV3-1/TRBV3-2|NA|NA|TRBJ1-1
CASSQVNVRVQSGTEAFF
TGTGCCAGCAGCCAAGTAAATGTGAGGGTTCAGTCGGGCACTGAAGCTTTCTTT
>TRBV19|NA|NA|TRBJ1-1
CATRTGQNTEAFF
TGTGCCACCAGAACGGGGCAGAACACTGAAGCTTTCTTT
>TRBV5-1|NA|TRBD2|TRBJ2-3
CASSLGGGNTDTQYF
TGCGCCAGCAGCTTAGGCGGGGGGAACACAGATACGCAGTATTTT
>TRBV27|few|TRBD1|TRBJ1-5
CASGHRGVNQPQHF
TGTGCCAGCGGACACAGGGGCGTCAATCAGCCCCAGCATTTT
>TRBV10-1|NA|TRBD2|TRBJ2-2
CASSRGDTGELFF
TGCGCCAGCAGTCGGGGGGACACCGGGGAGCTGTTTTTT
>TRBV11-2|NA|TRBD1|TRBJ2-7
CASSLPLAGTGTYEQYF
TGTGCCAGCAGCTTACCCCTTGCCGGGACAGGGACCTACGAGCAGTACTTC
>TRBV7-2|NA|NA|TRBJ1-1
CASSLQGSAEAFF
TGTGCCAGCAGCTTACAGGGTTCGGCTGAAGCTTTCTTT
>TRBV19|NA|TRBD2|TRBJ2-5
CASSTQRGVARQETQYF
TGTGCCAGTAGTACGCAGCGGGGGGTGGCCCGTCAAGAGACCCAGTACTTC
>TRBV14|NA|NA|TRBJ1-4
CASSQFVATNEKLFF
TGTGCCAGCAGCCAGTTCGTTGCAACTAATGAAAAACTGTTTTTT
>TRBV5-4|NA|NA|TRBJ1-1
CASSLGGVNTEAFF
TGTGCCAGCAGCTTGGGGGGCGTGAACACTGAAGCTTTCTTT
>TRBV27|NA|TRBD1|TRBJ2-2
CASSLTAYKPGQGLSGELFF
TGTGCCAGCAGTTTGACGGCCTACAAACCGGGACAGGGGTTGAGCGGGGAGCTGTTTTTT
>TRBV7-2|NA|NA|TRBJ1-2
CASSQDGANYGYTF
TGTGCCAGCAGCCAAGATGGGGCTAACTATGGCTACACCTTC
>TRBV6-2/TRBV6-3|NA|TRBD1|TRBJ1-1
CASSYPDRQANTEAFF
TGTGCCAGCAGTTACCCGGACAGGCAAGCGAACACTGAAGCTTTCTTT
>TRBV7-9|NA|TRBD2|TRBJ2-7
CASTPSGALTNRGEQYF
TGTGCCAGCACCCCTAGCGGGGCCCTAACGAACCGGGGCGAGCAGTACTTC
>TRBV10-2|once|NA|TRBJ2-1
CASTTLGFNEQFF
TGCGCCAGCACCACCTTGGGATTCAATGAGCAGTTCTTC
>TRBV27|once|NA|TRBJ1-2
CASSPGWTVNYGYTF
TGTGCCAGCAGTCCCGGGTGGACCGTTAACTATGGCTACACCTTC
>TRBV3-1/TRBV3-2|NA|TRBD1|TRBJ2-7
CASSQAGTDYEQYF
TGTGCCAGCAGCCAGGCCGGGACAGATTACGAGCAGTACTTC
>TRBV7-9|NA|TRBD1|TRBJ2-3
CASSSGQGRQGNTDTQYF
TGTGCCAGCAGCTCCGGACAGGGGCGCCAGGGCAACACAGATACGCAGTATTTT
>TRBV5-4|NA|NA|TRBJ2-7
CASSLRQEQYF
TGTGCCAGCAGCTTAAGACAGGAGCAGTACTTC
>TRBV4-1|NA|NA|TRBJ1-6
CASSQELAGIDSPLHF
TGCGCCAGCAGCCAAGAGTTAGCAGGGATTGATTCACCCCTCCACTTT
>TRBV15|NA|NA|TRBJ2-5
CATSRGSNAETQYF
TGTGCCACCAGCAGAGGGTCGAACGCAGAGACCCAGTACTTC
>TRBV12-3/TRBV12-4|once|NA|TRBJ1-2
CASSLGGTRGYTF
TGTGCCAGCAGTTTGGGTGGGACACGAGGCTACACCTTC
>TRBV11-2|NA|TRBD1|TRBJ1-2
CASSMDRGPGYTF
TGTGCCAGCAGCATGGACAGGGGACCTGGCTACACCTTC
>TRBV19|NA|TRBD1|TRBJ1-2
CASSPGTGANYGYTF
TGTGCCAGTAGTCCAGGGACAGGGGCTAACTATGGCTACACCTTC